Reported below is one T cell receptor (beta chain). Its antigen remains unidentified. This sample is drawn from a study of Ad26.COV2.S vaccination and SARS-CoV-2 variants. Findings and caveats of the study: Participants given vaccine showed non-spike TCR breadth similar to that of placebo recipients.

Using immunoSEQ multiplex PCR, the repertoire was profiled, and TCRdb retains in-frame clones only, with some absent. Here the sample spans 250,000 to 300,000 clones, around 87% being singletons. Described treatment: some 20 received Ad26.COV2.S at low or high dose, single or two shots; 5 received placebo; per-sample allocation not given. Repertoires come from day 63 after the first vaccine or placebo injection. Spike of the Wuhan-strain SARS-CoV-2 was expressed by an Ad26 vector, which formed the vaccine. This CDR3 region has 15 residues. Germline V gene sequence: CDR1 LNHDA, CDR2 SQIVND (reference sequence). V was trimmed by 1 base and J by 8 bases, leaving 17 bases between them.

This sequence was found in a person aged 18-65 years who received the Ad26.COV2.S COVID-19 vaccine or a placebo. The J gene is TRBJ1-2, the V gene TRBV19; tentatively, D is TRBD1 (5 bases). The sequencing used peripheral blood, collected in a trial of Ad26.COV2.S vaccine versus placebo. The CDR3 DNA follows: TGTGCCAGTAGTATAGGGGGGACCGACCTTTCGGGCTACACCTTC. Protein product: CASSIGGTDLSGYTF. The whole variable domain, filled in from reference TRBV19 and TRBJ1-2, reads DGGITQSPKYLFRKEGQNVTLSCEQNLNHDAMYWYRQDPGQGLRLIYYSQIVNDFQKGDIAEGYSVSREKKESFPLTVTSAQKNPTAFYLCASSIGGTDLSGYTFGSGTRLTVV.